This T cell receptor (beta chain) was observed in a study of T-cell reconstitution after alpha-beta-depleted transplantation in children. Findings and limits, study-wide: Reportedly, alpha-beta T cells present about two months post-transplant originated from several hundred expanded clones of graft origin. Elevated TCRbeta diversity at day 60 was traced, in some patients, to surviving recipient T cells and thymic progenitors. Newly generated T cells supplied most T-cell counts and diversity one year post-transplant.

This clonotype is a singleton in its sample. Antigen unknown. Molecular barcoding with unique molecular identifiers was used for the TCRbeta library. TCRdb re-called the PCR reads with MiXCR, one entry per CDR3 protein. The sample contains around 500,000 distinct CDR3 sequences, 20% to 25% of which appear only once. Sample: PBMCs, mostly from graft donor cells, taken 360 days after TCRalphabeta/CD19-depleted stem cell transplant. This clonotype originated in a boy under two years old who had a stem cell transplant for acute myeloid leukemia, so the T cells may come from the graft donor.

The CDR3 DNA reads TGCGCCAGCAGTGAGGGACTAGCGGGGTCCTTCCAAGAGACCCAGTACTTC. This codes for CASSEGLAGSFQETQYF. The chain carries TRBV10-2 and TRBJ2-5; 12 bases are a match to TRBD2. With V trimmed by 2 bases and J by 1 base, 5 bases remained unmatched. Per the germline V gene, CDR1 is WSHSY and CDR2 is SAAADI. The CDR3 has 17 residues.